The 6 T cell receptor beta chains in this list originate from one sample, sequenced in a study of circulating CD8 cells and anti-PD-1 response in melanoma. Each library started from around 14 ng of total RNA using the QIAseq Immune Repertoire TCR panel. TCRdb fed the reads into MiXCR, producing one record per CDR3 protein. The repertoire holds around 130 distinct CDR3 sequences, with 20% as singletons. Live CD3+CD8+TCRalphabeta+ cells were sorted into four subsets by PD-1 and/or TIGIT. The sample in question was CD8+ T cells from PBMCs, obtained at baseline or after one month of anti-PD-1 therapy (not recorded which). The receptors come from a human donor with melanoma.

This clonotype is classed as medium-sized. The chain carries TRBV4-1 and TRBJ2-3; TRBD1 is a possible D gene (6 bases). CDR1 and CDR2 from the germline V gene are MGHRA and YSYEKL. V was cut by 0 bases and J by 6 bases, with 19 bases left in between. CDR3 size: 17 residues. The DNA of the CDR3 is TGCGCCAGCAGCCAAGATCGTGGCAGGGGAAAAAGGGATACGCAGTATTTT. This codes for CASSQDRGRGKRDTQYF.

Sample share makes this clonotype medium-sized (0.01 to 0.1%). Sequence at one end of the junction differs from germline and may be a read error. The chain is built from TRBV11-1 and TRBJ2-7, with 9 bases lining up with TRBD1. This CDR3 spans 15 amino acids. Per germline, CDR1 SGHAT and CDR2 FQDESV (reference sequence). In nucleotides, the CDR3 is TGTGCCAGCAGACCAACGGACAGGGGTATCGCCGAGCGGTACTTC. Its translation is CASRPTDRGIAERYF.

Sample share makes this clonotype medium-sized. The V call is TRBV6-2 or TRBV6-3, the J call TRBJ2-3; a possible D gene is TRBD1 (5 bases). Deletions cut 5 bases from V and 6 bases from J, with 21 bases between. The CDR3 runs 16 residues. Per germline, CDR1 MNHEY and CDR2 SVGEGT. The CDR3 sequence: CASSPTQGWGSDTQYF. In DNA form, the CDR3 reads TGTGCCAGCAGTCCAACCCAGGGATGGGGTTCGGATACGCAGTATTTT.

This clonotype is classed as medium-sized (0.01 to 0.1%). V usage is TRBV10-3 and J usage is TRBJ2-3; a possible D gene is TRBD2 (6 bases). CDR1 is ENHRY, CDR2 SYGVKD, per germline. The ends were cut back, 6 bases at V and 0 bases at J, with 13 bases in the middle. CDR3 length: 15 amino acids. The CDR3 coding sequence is TGTGCCATCAGCTTAGCGGAACTGAGCACAGATACGCAGTATTTT. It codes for CAISLAELSTDTQYF.

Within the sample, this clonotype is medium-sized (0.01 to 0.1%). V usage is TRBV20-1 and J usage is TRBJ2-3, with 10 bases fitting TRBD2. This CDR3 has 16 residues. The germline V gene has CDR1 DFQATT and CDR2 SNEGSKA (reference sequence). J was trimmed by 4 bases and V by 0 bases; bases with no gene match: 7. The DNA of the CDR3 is TGCAGTGCTAGAGATTCTACTAGCGGGGATGCAGATACGCAGTATTTT. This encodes CSARDSTSGDADTQYF.

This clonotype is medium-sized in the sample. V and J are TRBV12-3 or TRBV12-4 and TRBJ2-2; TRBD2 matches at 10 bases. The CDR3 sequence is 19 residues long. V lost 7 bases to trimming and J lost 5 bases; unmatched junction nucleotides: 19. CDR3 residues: CASKFQRSEREGMTGELFF. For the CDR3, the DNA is TGTGCCAGCAAGTTTCAGAGGAGTGAGCGGGAGGGCATGACCGGGGAGCTGTTTTTT.